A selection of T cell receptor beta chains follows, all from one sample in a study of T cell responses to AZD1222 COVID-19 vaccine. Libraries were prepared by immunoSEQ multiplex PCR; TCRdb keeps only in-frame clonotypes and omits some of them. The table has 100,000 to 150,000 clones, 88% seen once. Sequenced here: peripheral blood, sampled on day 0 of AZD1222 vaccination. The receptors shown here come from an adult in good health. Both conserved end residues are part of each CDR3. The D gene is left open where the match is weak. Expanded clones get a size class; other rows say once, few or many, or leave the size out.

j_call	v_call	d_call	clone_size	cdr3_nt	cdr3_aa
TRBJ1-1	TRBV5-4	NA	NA	TGTGCCAGCAGCTTACAGTGGAACACTGAAGCTTTCTTT	CASSLQWNTEAFF
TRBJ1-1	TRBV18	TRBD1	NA	TGTGCCAGCTCAGTAGGACAGGGGAACACTGAAGCTTTCTTT	CASSVGQGNTEAFF
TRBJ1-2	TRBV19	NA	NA	TGTGCCAGTAGTACGGGGTCTCATGGCTACACCTTC	CASSTGSHGYTF
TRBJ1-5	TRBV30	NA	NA	TGTGCCTGGAGTGTACAGGGTGACCAGCCCCAGCATTTT	CAWSVQGDQPQHF
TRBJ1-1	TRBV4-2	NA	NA	TGTGCCAGCAGCCAAGTTCCAGGGAACACTGAAGCTTTCTTT	CASSQVPGNTEAFF
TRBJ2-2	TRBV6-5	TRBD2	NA	TGTGCCAGCAGTTACCTTGGGGGGGCGAACACCGGGGAGCTGTTTTTT	CASSYLGGANTGELFF
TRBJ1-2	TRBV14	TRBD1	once	TGTGCCAGCAGCCTACGACATGACAGGGGGCATGGCTACACCTTC	CASSLRHDRGHGYTF
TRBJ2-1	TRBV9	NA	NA	TGTGCCAGCAGCGAGGCCAGCGGGCCGACTTTTAGCTCCTACAATGAGCAGTTCTTC	CASSEASGPTFSSYNEQFF
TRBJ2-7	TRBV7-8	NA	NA	TGTGCCAGCAGCTTACTACAGGGCCACGAGCAGTACTTC	CASSLLQGHEQYF
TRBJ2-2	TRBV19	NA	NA	TGTGCCAGTAGTATGCCACTGGAGGAGCTGTTTTTT	CASSMPLEELFF
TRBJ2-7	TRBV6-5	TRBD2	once	TGTGCCAGCAGTTCACTAGCGGGGGTTAACTACGAGCAGTACTTC	CASSSLAGVNYEQYF
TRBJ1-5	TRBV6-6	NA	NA	TGTGCCAGCAGGTCAGGGAAGAATGGGAATCAGCCCCAGCATTTT	CASRSGKNGNQPQHF
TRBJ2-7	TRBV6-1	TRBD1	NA	TGTGCCAGCAGTGAACGACAGGGGGCGCCTGAGCAGTACTTC	CASSERQGAPEQYF